This T cell receptor beta chain was obtained from a study of T cell responses to AZD1222 COVID-19 vaccine. Study-wide findings and caveats: CD4 TCRs linked to vaccination spanned spike, dominating at 160-218 and 743-854.

Clones were sequenced by immunoSEQ multiplex PCR, and TCRdb holds only the in-frame ones, with some missing. The sample lists about 110,000 clones; around 90% were seen once. Regarding this clone: What it recognizes is unknown.

J gave up 3 bases and V 2 bases, and 4 bases lay outside the gene matches. The CDR3 loop spans 15 amino acids. Germline values: CDR1 LNHDA, CDR2 SQIVND (reference sequence). The chain links TRBV19 to TRBJ1-1, with TRBD1 matching 9 bases. This specimen was peripheral blood, taken on day 0 of AZD1222 vaccination. This receptor was obtained from an adult in good health. The CDR3 nucleotides are TGTGCCAGTAGTATACTACAGGGGGCGGACACTGAAGCTTTCTTT. Its protein product is CASSILQGADTEAFF.